Following are 5 T cell receptor beta chains from one sample sequenced in a study of T cell repertoires in cytomegalovirus infection. Via MiXCR, TCRdb re-called the reads, giving one row per CDR3 protein. The sample has 560,000 or so distinct CDR3 sequences; approximately 16% are singletons. The specimen sequenced was CD8+ T cells from PBMCs. These receptors were taken from a human donor in good health (CMV status not recorded). Some clones in this sample may be carry-over from other donors' samples.

This clonotype has only a few counts. This rearrangement joins TRBV15 to TRBJ2-7; a possible D gene is TRBD2 (6 bases). Trimming took off 5 bases at V and 3 bases at J, with 14 bases between the two ends. Germline V gives CDR1 LNHNV, CDR2 YYDKDF (reference sequence). The CDR3 is 14 residues long. The CDR3 DNA is TGTGCCACCAGCCCGGACTGGCGGGACTACGAGCAGTACTTC. It is translated as CATSPDWRDYEQYF.

V and J are TRBV20-1 and TRBJ2-6; D may correspond to TRBD1 or TRBD2 (6 bases each). The CDR3 loop spans 18 amino acids. Trimming shortened V by 4 bases and J by 0 bases, and 19 bases separated the two germline ends. The germline V gene encodes CDR1 DFQATT and CDR2 SNEGSKA (reference sequence). The DNA of the CDR3 is TGCAGTGCTACCCTACAGGGAGGATCCTCCTCTGGGGCCAACGTCCTGACTTTC. Translated, it gives CSATLQGGSSSGANVLTF.

The sample holds many counts of this clonotype. V usage is TRBV6-1 and J usage is TRBJ2-2; TRBD2 agrees at 7 bases. Unmatched junction bases numbered 3, after V lost 10 bases and J lost 1 base. The V gene's germline CDR1 is MNHNS and CDR2 SASEGT. The CDR3 is made up of 13 amino acids. CDR3 sequence reads: CATERENTGELFF. DNA for the CDR3: TGTGCCACAGAGCGGGAGAACACCGGGGAGCTGTTTTTT.

CDR3 region: CASRIAGSSYEQYF. In DNA form, the CDR3 reads TGTGCCAGCAGAATAGCGGGAAGCTCCTACGAGCAGTACTTC. The V call is TRBV27, the J call TRBJ2-7, with 8 nucleotides matching TRBD2. The V segment lost 6 bases and the J segment 0 bases; nucleotides outside the gene matches: 4. The CDR3 runs to 14 residues. Germline-derived CDR1 and CDR2 are MNHEY and SMNVEV (reference sequence).

This clonotype has at least ten counts. The chain combines TRBV6-6 with TRBJ2-1; 8 nucleotides align to TRBD2. The CDR3 is 15 amino acids. Unmatched junction bases numbered 8, after V lost 2 bases and J lost 8 bases. Per germline, CDR1 MNHNY and CDR2 SVGAGI (reference sequence). In DNA, the CDR3 is TGTGCCAGCAGTTACCAGCCGGGACTAGTCTATGAGCAGTTCTTC. It is translated as CASSYQPGLVYEQFF.